This T cell receptor (beta chain) stems from a study of blood T cells in healthy people across ages (dated by TCRdb to about 2015). Turning to the overall study: In model experiments, template switching captured roughly one uniquely barcoded TCR beta cDNA molecule for every two T cells. Using deep sequencing normalized with unique cDNA molecular identifiers, the study measured how TCR beta repertoire diversity changes with age. The donors were divided into four age groups: young (average around 17 years), middle-aged (under 40), aged (around 59) and long-lived (around 80). To avoid experimental bias, donors of different ages were distributed randomly across sequencing lanes. Using the same blood draw, the study looked at two additional independent replicas of 1 million unique cDNA reads for two donors, one aged 18 to 30 and the other aged 80 or older.

The library relied on 5' RACE. Data came from an Illumina HiSeq 2500. A second about 7 to 12 cycle PCR used a sample-barcoded 5' primer and a J-beta primer mix. A unique molecular identifier was introduced onto each TCR beta cDNA molecule by a template-switch 5' adaptor carrying 12 random nucleotides. Each sample yielded at least 3 million CDR3-containing paired-end reads. The Mint cDNA synthesis kit, primed by a TRBC-specific oligonucleotide, was used to synthesize first-strand cDNA from all RNA. All cDNA was treated with uracil-DNA glycosylase and then went through a first 18-cycle PCR with the universal primers M1SS and BC2_uni_R. The study's processing was this. Each sample was normalized by randomly selecting 1 million high-quality reads, each carrying a distinct molecular identifier. Instead of being binned into consensus sequences, reads that shared molecular identifiers were thrown out. MiTCR, set to a Q25 quality threshold and the strictest error-elimination algorithm, was used for CDR3 identification, clonotype clustering and error correction. A nonparametric unseen species model with Euler transformation was used to estimate lower-bound total TCR beta diversity. TCRdb passed the public sequencing reads through fastp at Q25 and MiXCR, retaining productive beta sequences. Each entry is one CDR3 protein sequence, shown with its most common DNA and genes. TCRdb, rather than the study authors, made the V and J calls. The sample yields 1.5 million to 2 million distinct CDR3 sequences; about 28% were counted once. Less than 9.5% of the sample lies in the top ten.

Systemically healthy Caucasian individuals from Russia, some 38 in total and aged roughly 6 to 90 years, were included as donors. Each donor gave 9 to 10 milliliters of peripheral blood, collected into EDTA-treated Vacutainer tubes. Ficoll-Paque density-gradient centrifugation was used to isolate PBMCs, with at least 7 million per sample. Trizol reagent was used to extract total RNA from the PBMCs, yielding at least 6 micrograms per sample. Naive CD45RAhigh/CD27high T cell percentages were measured by flow cytometry on a PBMC aliquot from every donor. A word on this clonotype: Its antigen is not yet known. The record has no base qualities; no much larger clone is one base away.

Here is what the overall study found, with its caveats: Observed TCR beta diversity per million T cells fell roughly linearly with age, and a significant reduction was already apparent by age roughly 40. Donor CMV infection status was unknown, potentially confounding age-related changes in expanded clonotypes. Total diversity estimates from one million sequenced T cells were considered lower bounds and underestimates. Conclusive comparison of naive and antigen-experienced compartments was prevented by the profiling of bulk unsorted PBMCs. There was a strong correlation between observed TCR beta diversity and the percentage of naive T cells measured by flow cytometry. Compared with the aged group, the long-lived group had more naive CD4+ T cells, fewer expanded clones and increased TCR diversity, a pattern suggesting age selection.

Sequences MNHEY (CDR1) and SVGEGT (CDR2) are obtained from the germline V gene. V trim: 0 bases; J trim: 6 bases; unmatched bases: 3. The CDR3 has 14 amino acids, counting the end cysteine and phenylalanine. Only the CDR3 DNA is retained, 42 bases long and in frame from the first base. Recombination linked TRBV6-2 or TRBV6-3 to TRBJ2-3; 7 bases in between match TRBD2. The sequenced sample consisted of blood. This clonotype originated in a woman aged 25-40 years in good health. The CDR3 protein sequence reads: CASSYSTSCDTQYF. The DNA sequence is given as TGTGCCAGCAGTTACTCGACTAGCTGCGATACGCAGTATTTT.